This T cell receptor (beta chain) was captured in a study of human T cells and chemical hapten exposure. Study as a whole: Skin of the upper inner arm, around 2 cm by around 2 cm, received 2% DPC for sensitization. DPC 0.01% went on the upper back by patch test, with reading at 6 days.

One entry per CDR3 protein results from TCRdb running MiXCR on the RACE reads. The sample lists just under 60,000 distinct CDR3 sequences; around 12% were seen once. This clonotype has ten or more counts. What it recognizes is unknown. Germline V lookup: CDR1 SGHNT, CDR2 YYREEE (reference sequence). CDR3 length: 14 residues. Between the trimmed V and J ends, which lost 0 bases and 6 bases, there was a span of 9 bases. Time point here: patch test 3, about 24 weeks after DPC sensitization. Treatment meaning: therapeutic diphenylcyclopropenone sensitization with weekly scalp DPC. Study-level results: Relative to controls, expanded TCRs formed significantly more large CDR3 similarity clusters. Alopecia affecting every donor means their immune response may not match healthy people's.

The sequence was obtained from a man aged 25 to 40 with alopecia areata. Some clones in this sample may be carry-over from other donors' samples. The starting material was whole blood, obtained in connection with sensitization to the hapten diphenylcyclopropenone (DPC). J is TRBJ1-4 and V is TRBV5-4; D call uncertain. CDR3 residues: CASSLAKRDEKLFF. CDR3 nucleotides: TGTGCCAGCAGCTTGGCGAAGAGGGATGAAAAACTGTTTTTT.